The clone carrying this TCR beta chain appeared a single time. Primers for the PCR totalled 60 Vbeta and 13 Jbeta. Clones were sequenced by immunoSEQ multiplex PCR, and TCRdb holds only the in-frame ones, with some missing. The sample comprises over 150,000 clones, 75% of which are singletons, and over 1.3% rests with the top ten. The data stem from a study of cytomegalovirus exposure and HLA in healthy donors. This CDR3 is 13 amino acids long. CDR1 and CDR2 (germline): SGHNT, YYREEE (reference sequence). Germline trimming cut 3 bases from V and 4 bases from J; bases unmatched to any gene: 1. The rearrangement uses TRBV5-4 and TRBJ2-5; 9 bases are a match to TRBD2. Sequenced material: PBMCs. This receptor was obtained from a man aged 18 to 30 in good health and CMV-seronegative. The CDR3 DNA sequence: TGTGCCAGCAGCTCTAGCGGGATAGAGACCCAGTACTTC. Encoded protein: CASSSSGIETQYF.